Sequencing of this T cell receptor (beta chain) was carried out in a study of regulatory T cells in long-lasting Graves disease. The CDR3 has 17 amino acids. The V end lost 1 base, the J end lost 3 bases, and 13 bases lay between the germline ends. Germline V CDR1 and CDR2: SEHNR, FQNEAQ (reference sequence). This clonotype was detected only a few times. Its antigen is currently unknown. Points from the study as a whole: Those with persistent disease had in common more public clonotypes (around 2,700) than new patients (about 970). Patients whose Graves' disease persisted exhibited lower TCR diversity than those newly diagnosed. It was in persistent disease that TRBV28, TRBJ1-2 and TRBJ2-5 were favored.

Assembly of TCR beta libraries relied on iRepertoire HTBI primers together with Arm-PCR of CDR3 regions. TCRdb redid the calling of the multiplex PCR reads with MiXCR, one entry per CDR3 protein. This repertoire shows some 430,000 distinct CDR3 sequences, 20% to 25% found once; its top ten account for around 7%. The time point is: persistent/refractory GD, antithyroid drugs over 5 years with positive TRAb. Following extraction of RNA from PBMCs, that RNA was used to make the TCR library. The J gene is TRBJ2-6, the V gene TRBV7-9; D remains ambiguous. The source material was peripheral blood mononuclear cells (PBMCs), sampled when the disease was refractory, from a patient treated with antithyroid drugs. This receptor was identified in a female donor with Graves disease. The CDR3 DNA reads as TGTGCCAGCAGCTTAGGACCTATGGGCCTTGGGGCCAACGTCCTGACTTTC. It encodes CASSLGPMGLGANVLTF.